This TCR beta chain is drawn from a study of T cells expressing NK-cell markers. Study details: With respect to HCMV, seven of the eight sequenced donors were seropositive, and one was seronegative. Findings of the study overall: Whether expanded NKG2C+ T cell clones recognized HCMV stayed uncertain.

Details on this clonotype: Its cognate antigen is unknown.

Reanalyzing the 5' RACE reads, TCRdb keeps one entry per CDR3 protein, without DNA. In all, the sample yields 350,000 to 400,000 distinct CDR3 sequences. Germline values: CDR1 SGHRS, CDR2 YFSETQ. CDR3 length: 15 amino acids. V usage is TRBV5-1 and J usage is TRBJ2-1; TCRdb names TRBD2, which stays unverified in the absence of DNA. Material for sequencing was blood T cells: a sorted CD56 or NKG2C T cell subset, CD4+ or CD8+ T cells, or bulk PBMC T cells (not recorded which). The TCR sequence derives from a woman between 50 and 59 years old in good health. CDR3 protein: CASSSSGSEWNEQFF.